This TCR beta chain was identified in a study of T-cell memory formation after mild COVID-19 (dated by TCRdb to the early 2020s). For context, the study as a whole: TCR sequence clusters from the two donors were largely donor specific. Longitudinal TCRalpha and TCRbeta repertoire sequencing tracked T-cell clones expanding and contracting after mild COVID-19 in a couple of donors. The cohort was made up of two young adult volunteers, one female and one male, who were previously healthy. What the work shows at the level of the full study, not this receptor alone: Some responding clones were detected in pre-infection memory, which suggested that pre-existing cross-reactive memory T cells had joined the SARS-CoV-2 response. The second-wave clones that peaked on day 37 were not confirmed to be SARS-CoV-2 specific. Contracting CD4+ clones appeared mostly in the CM and EM memory subsets, whereas CD8+ clones were enriched in EMRA. Only a couple of mild cases were covered in the study, and larger cohorts including severe cases with pre-infection samples were considered necessary. Clones contracting from day 15 to 85 had balanced CD4/CD8 phenotypes, while a second wave expanding from day 15 to 37 was biased towards CD4+.

This clonotype was counted a few times. Its antigen is not yet known. No per-base quality is available; no much larger clone lies one base away. PBMCs were isolated by Ficoll-Paque density gradient centrifugation. The junction carries 11 bases between V and J, which are trimmed by 1 base and 9 bases respectively. CDR3 length: 13 amino acids, cysteine to phenylalanine. This entry keeps only the CDR3 DNA: 39 bases, framed from base 1. Based on the germline V gene, the CDR1 and CDR2 sequences are SGHRS and YFSETQ. The sequencing machine was an Illumina NovaSeq 6000. TCRalpha and TCRbeta cDNA libraries were built by 5'RACE with constant-segment primers, adding sample barcodes and unique molecular identifiers. Trizol reagent was used to extract RNA from every sample. The libraries were amplified in two PCR steps, and the second step added a second sample barcode and Illumina TruSeq adapters. Sequencing of the libraries was done on an Illumina NovaSeq, producing 2 x 150 bp paired-end reads. The published analysis was carried out like this. The reads were demultiplexed and collapsed into UMI-guided consensus sequences using migec v1.2.7. Using mixcr v2.1.11, the UMI consensuses were aligned to TRA and TRB V and J templates and assembled into clonotypes. Expanded or contracted clonotypes were those called significant by both edgeR and NoisET, with noise models trained on biological replicates. edgeR calls used a false discovery rate-adjusted p below 0.01 and a log2 fold-change threshold of 1. As an exploratory analysis of dynamics, PCA with hierarchical clustering was applied to max-normalized trajectories of the 1000 most abundant clonotypes. Each responding clone was given a CD4 or CD8 phenotype based on the CD4+ and CD8+ repertoires, which had been sequenced separately. In-frame beta chains were kept once TCRdb had trimmed the public reads at Q25 with fastp and called clones with MiXCR. Each entry is one CDR3 protein sequence, shown with its most common DNA and genes. Here the V and J calls rest on TCRdb's processing, not on the authors' analysis. This sample holds tens of thousands of distinct CDR3 sequences; around 13% were observed only once. In total, the top ten clones hold 41% of the sample.

The specimen sequenced was PBMCs or a T cell subset sorted from them (not recorded which). The sequence is built from TRBV5-1 and TRBJ2-1; the D gene is perhaps TRBD1, from 6 matching bases. This clonotype was obtained from a young man who had mild COVID-19 (a few samples of this study predate the infection). The sample titles of this study are shuffled in the database, so cell type and time point are left out; the donor was told from shared clones. CDR3 loop: CASSLPGDTEQFF. Here is the DNA: TGCGCCAGCAGCTTGCCAGGGGACACTGAGCAGTTCTTC.